The 4 T cell receptor beta chains below were found in one sample sequenced in a study of blood T cell repertoires in COVID-19. TCRdb keeps only in-frame clones here, not all; method: immunoSEQ multiplex PCR. Of 150,000 to 200,000 clones in the sample, around 92% were seen once. Specimen: peripheral blood. Every receptor here comes from a man aged 25-45 years with COVID-19, enrolled during active disease.

The chain links TRBV11-2 to TRBJ1-4, with 7 bases aligning to TRBD1. CDR3 size: 15 residues. Trimming took 5 bases from V and 4 from J; bases not matched to a gene: 7. Germline loops: CDR1 SGHAT, CDR2 FQNNGV. The CDR3 spells CASSAHRGINEKLFF. CDR3 sequence (DNA): TGTGCCAGCAGCGCACACAGGGGAATTAATGAAAAACTGTTTTTT. Full variable domain (remainder filled in from reference TRBV11-2 and TRBJ1-4): EAGVAQSPRYKIIEKRQSVAFWCNPISGHATLYWYQQILGQGPKLLIQFQNNGVVDDSQLPKDRFSAERLKGVDSTLKIQPAKLEDSAVYLCASSAHRGINEKLFFGSGTQLSVL.

This chain links TRBV7-2 with TRBJ2-3, with 8 bases identical to TRBD1. The length of the CDR3 is 14 residues. Germline V gene sequence: CDR1 SGHTA, CDR2 FQGNSA. Trimming took 5 bases from V and 6 from J; bases not matched to a gene: 7. The CDR3 loop is CASSPGQGGDTQYF. In DNA form, the CDR3 reads TGTGCCAGCAGCCCCGGACAGGGTGGGGATACGCAGTATTTT.

Only one count was recorded for this clone. DNA of the CDR3: TGTGCCAGCAGCTTCGGGACAGGGGGGAATCAGCCCCAGCATTTT. Translating it yields CASSFGTGGNQPQHF. V gene TRBV7-2 combines with J gene TRBJ1-5, with TRBD1 identical over 11 bases. V lost 3 bases, J lost 4 bases, and 2 bases stayed unmatched. Germline V gene sequence: CDR1 SGHTA, CDR2 FQGNSA. This CDR3 is 15 amino acids long.

The chain uses TRBV29-1 and TRBJ2-1, with no clear D. The CDR3 is 12 residues long. The germline V gene encodes CDR1 SQVTM and CDR2 ANQGSEA. The V end lost 4 bases, the J end lost 3 bases, and 7 bases lay between the germline ends. The CDR3 protein is CSVGRGYNEQFF. The CDR3 nucleotides are TGCAGCGTTGGCCGAGGCTACAATGAGCAGTTCTTC.